Listed below are T cell receptor beta chains from one sample, sequenced in a study of CD8+ T cells in alopecia areata. Some clones are missing from TCRdb's copy, which holds only in-frame ones; the method was immunoSEQ multiplex PCR. Counted here are 90,000 to 120,000 clones, roughly 84% occurring once; the ten biggest clones make up under 25%. Sequencing was performed on CD8+ T cells sorted from blood, taken at week 24, from a patient treated with tofacitinib. Receptors were obtained from a human donor with alopecia areata. CDR3s include the opening cysteine and the closing phenylalanine or tryptophan. A D gene is named only where the DNA matches it firmly. Clone size is stated in some rows and not others, as once, few, many or a class when expanded.

TRBV29-1	TRBJ2-3	-	TRBD1	14	TGCAGCGTTGAGTTGACAGGGACCACAGATACGCAGTATTTT	CSVELTGTTDTQYF
TRBV15	TRBJ2-1	-	-	16	TGTGCCACCAGCAGAGCAGCAGCGAGCTCCTACAATGAGCAGTTCTTC	CATSRAAASSYNEQFF
TRBV7-9	TRBJ2-7	-	-	15	TGTGCCAGCAGCCACAGGGAGGTTGGGTCCTACGAGCAGTACTTC	CASSHREVGSYEQYF
TRBV7-9	TRBJ1-1	-	TRBD1	14	TGTGCCAGCAGCCCCCGACAGGGTGAAACTGAAGCTTTCTTT	CASSPRQGETEAFF
TRBV4-3	TRBJ2-7	-	TRBD1	15	TGCGCCAGCAGCCAAGACCCGACAGGGGCCTACGAGCAGTACTTC	CASSQDPTGAYEQYF
TRBV5-1	TRBJ2-3	-	-	14	TGCGCCAGCAGCTTGGCCGTCAACACAGATACGCAGTATTTT	CASSLAVNTDTQYF
TRBV7-2	TRBJ2-7	-	-	12	TGTGCCAGCAGCTCGGGGTCTCGGGAGCAGTACTTC	CASSSGSREQYF
TRBV4-1	TRBJ2-7	-	-	17	TGCGCCAGCAGCCCCTTTGAAACGGGGGTCTCGCTTTTCGAGCAGTACTTC	CASSPFETGVSLFEQYF
TRBV2	TRBJ2-7	-	-	15	TGTGCCAGCAGGACCGGGACACAGGTCTCCTACGAGCAGTACTTC	CASRTGTQVSYEQYF
TRBV2	TRBJ1-1	-	-	14	TGTGCCAGCAGTGAAAACTTCGGGTACACTGAAGCTTTCTTT	CASSENFGYTEAFF
TRBV7-9	TRBJ2-7	once	-	14	TGTGCCAGCAGCTTAGATCAGGGGTCCTACGAGCAGTACTTC	CASSLDQGSYEQYF
TRBV7-2	TRBJ1-2	-	-	14	TGTGCCAGCAGCCCCGACCTAGGAGGATATGGCTACACCTTC	CASSPDLGGYGYTF
TRBV27	TRBJ1-5	-	-	14	TGTGCCAGCAGTTTAGGGTCCAGCCATCAGCCCCAGCATTTT	CASSLGSSHQPQHF
TRBV10-2	TRBJ1-2	-	-	16	TGCGCCAGCAGTGGAATGGGGGAGGGACGCGCCTATGGCTACACCTTC	CASSGMGEGRAYGYTF
TRBV29-1	TRBJ1-5	-	-	12	TGCAGCGCCCTGGACGGGAATCAGCCCCAGCATTTT	CSALDGNQPQHF
TRBV7-2	TRBJ2-7	-	-	15	TGTGCCAGCAGCTCGCTAGCCTGGGAGGAGTACGAGCAGTACTTC	CASSSLAWEEYEQYF
TRBV7-9	TRBJ1-3	-	-	13	TGTGCCAGCAGGTTGGAGGCTGGAAACACCATATATTTT	CASRLEAGNTIYF
TRBV7-3	TRBJ2-2	-	-	15	TGTGCCAGCAGCCCCGCCGGGGGGCCTGGCGGGGAGCTGTTTTTT	CASSPAGGPGGELFF
TRBV7-2	TRBJ2-7	-	TRBD2	18	TGTGCCAGCAGCTTAGATCCCCCGGGGGGACTAGCGGGGTACGAGCAGTACTTC	CASSLDPPGGLAGYEQYF
TRBV5-1	TRBJ2-4	-	TRBD1	16	TGCGCCAGCAGCCTTCGACAGGGGGCTGCCAAAAACATTCAGTACTTC	CASSLRQGAAKNIQYF